These 25 T cell receptor beta chains originate from one sample sequenced in a study of glioma-infiltrating T cells. Using RNA template, CDR3s of TCR alpha and beta were amplified with iRepertoire arm-PCR. TCRdb itself ran the multiplex PCR reads through MiXCR, one entry per CDR3 protein. The sample includes about 400,000 distinct CDR3 sequences, about 40% of them seen just once. The specimen sequenced was glioma tissue, nonneoplastic brain tissue, or PBMCs (not recorded which). Source of these receptors: a human donor with low-grade glioma or glioblastoma, undergoing nonglioma brain surgery, or in good health (not recorded which).

This clonotype was counted once. The chain carries TRBV7-2 and TRBJ1-6, with 9 bases identical to TRBD1. V dropped 5 bases and J dropped 14; count of bases not matched to a gene: 7. Germline V gene lookup returns CDR1 SGHTA and CDR2 FQGNSA. The CDR3 sequence is 13 residues long. CDR3 sequence: CASSDLQGASLHF. The CDR3 nucleotides are TGTGCCAGCAGCGACCTACAGGGGGCTTCCCTCCACTTT.

This rearrangement joins TRBV7-3 to TRBJ2-1, with no clear D. Deletions cut 5 bases from V and 9 bases from J, with 11 bases between. Germline V gene sequence: CDR1 SGHTA, CDR2 FQGTGA. CDR3 length equals 12 residues. The CDR3 nucleotides are TGTGCCAGCAGCAATAGCCGCCTTGAGCAGTTCTTC. This encodes CASSNSRLEQFF.

V and J are TRBV7-2 and TRBJ2-1; 10 nucleotides line up with TRBD2. V lost 2 bases and J lost 7; bases outside the gene matches: 8. Looked up from germline, CDR1 is SGHTA and CDR2 is FQGNSA. This CDR3 has 16 residues. The CDR3 DNA sequence: TGTGCCAGCAGCTTATATCAAGCGGGAGGGAGGAATGAGCAGTTCTTC. This translates into CASSLYQAGGRNEQFF. The full variable domain, completed using reference TRBV7-2 and TRBJ2-1, is GAGVSQSPSNKVTEKGKDVELRCDPISGHTALYWYRQSLGQGLEFLIYFQGNSAPDKSGLPSDRFSAERTGGSVSTLTIQRTQQEDSAVYLCASSLYQAGGRNEQFFGPGTRLTVL.

This chain connects TRBV7-2 to TRBJ2-4; 10 bases fit TRBD1. V shed 5 bases and J 2 bases; nucleotides not matched to a gene: 6. CDR1 is SGHTA, CDR2 FQGNSA, per germline. The CDR3 is made up of 16 amino acids. The CDR3 here is CASSLTGGAPKNIQYF. CDR3 bases: TGTGCCAGCAGCCTGACAGGGGGCGCCCCCAAAAACATTCAGTACTTC.

This clonotype was counted at least ten times. V is TRBV6-2 or TRBV6-3 and J is TRBJ2-5; 11 bases agree with TRBD1. In germline, CDR1 is MNHEY, CDR2 SVGEGT. V lost 7 bases to trimming and J lost 3 bases; unmatched junction nucleotides: 10. CDR3 size: 16 residues. The CDR3 nucleotides are TGTGCCAGCAAACCCCCCCCGGGACAGGGGGAAGAGACCCAGTACTTC. Protein: CASKPPPGQGEETQYF.

The genes are TRBV6-1 and TRBJ1-4; D not certain. The CDR3 is 16 residues long. V shed 6 bases and J shed 2 bases, with 16 bases lying between them. Germline lookup yields CDR1 MNHNS and CDR2 SASEGT. As DNA, the CDR3 is TGTGCCAGCAGCTCTCTCGGCGCTAACACTAATGAAAAACTGTTTTTT. The encoded protein is CASSSLGANTNEKLFF.

About this clonotype: A read error may account for a junction end that differs from germline. V and J are TRBV28 and TRBJ1-3; D is uncertain. Per the germline V gene, CDR1 is MDHEN and CDR2 is SYDVKM. This CDR3 comprises 18 residues. In DNA form, the CDR3 reads TGTGCCGGCAGTTTATGGTATAATAACAGACCCTCTGGAAACACCATATATTTT. It codes for CAGSLWYNNRPSGNTIYF.

V and J are TRBV7-9 and TRBJ2-7; TRBD1 might be the D (6 bases). Germline V gives CDR1 SEHNR, CDR2 FQNEAQ (reference sequence). The ends were cut back, 3 bases at V and 4 bases at J, with 19 bases in the middle. This CDR3 spans 16 amino acids. CDR3 DNA sequence: TGTGCCAGCAGCTTGGTTCAGGGGACCTTGCCTTACGAGCAGTACTTC. Protein sequence: CASSLVQGTLPYEQYF. Supplemented by reference TRBV7-9 and TRBJ2-7, the full variable domain reads DTGVSQNPRHKITKRGQNVTFRCDPISEHNRLYWYRQTLGQGPEFLTYFQNEAQLEKSRLLSDRFSAERPKGSFSTLEIQRTEQGDSAMYLCASSLVQGTLPYEQYFGPGTRLTVT.

With respect to this clonotype: This CDR3 is missing its conserved last phenylalanine or tryptophan, likely due to a read error. V gene TRBV20-1 combines with J gene TRBJ1-5; D unresolved. The CDR3 spans 12 residues. CDR1 is DFQATT, CDR2 SNEGSKA, per germline (reference sequence). The CDR3 here is CSPSRSDQPQHS. The CDR3 DNA follows: TGCAGTCCTAGCCGCAGCGATCAGCCCCAGCATTCT.

V usage is TRBV7-2 and J usage is TRBJ2-1, with D unclear. Trimming took 4 bases from V and 16 from J, leaving 14 bases between them. The CDR3 consists of 11 residues. Germline V lookup: CDR1 SGHTA, CDR2 FQGNSA. The CDR3: CASSSGLLRFF. Written as DNA, the CDR3 is TGTGCCAGCAGCTCGGGCCTACTCCGATTCTTC.

This clonotype was seen a few times. The chain couples TRBV28 to TRBJ2-7, with D possibly matching TRBD1 (6 bases). V was cut by 5 bases and J by 1 base, with 21 bases left in between. CDR3 size: 17 residues. Germline lookup yields CDR1 MDHEN and CDR2 SYDVKM. In DNA, the CDR3 is TGTGCCAGCAGTCCGACGACAGGAAAGAAGGGATCCTACGAGCAGTACTTC. Translation gives CASSPTTGKKGSYEQYF.

This clonotype was observed a few times. The gene calls are TRBV7-2 and TRBJ1-1, with D possibly TRBD1 on 5 matching bases. In germline, CDR1 is SGHTA, CDR2 FQGNSA. V lost 5 bases, J lost 6 bases, and 19 bases lay in between. The CDR3 runs to 15 residues. CDR3: CASSPQAGGTAEAFF. In nucleotides, the CDR3 is TGTGCCAGCAGCCCGCAAGCCGGGGGGACGGCTGAAGCTTTCTTT.

Worth noting for this clonotype: One end of the junction varies from germline; a read error may be responsible. This chain connects TRBV18 to TRBJ2-7, with D maybe TRBD2 (6 bases). The germline V gene has CDR1 KGHSH and CDR2 LQKENI. This CDR3 region has 13 residues. This chain's CDR3 is CAISPDSRGEQYF. CDR3 DNA sequence: TGTGCCATCTCACCAGATTCGCGGGGAGAGCAGTACTTC.

The table lists this clonotype with a few counts. The chain is built from TRBV20-1 and TRBJ2-5, with unresolved D. V was trimmed by 4 bases and J by 2 bases, leaving 11 bases between them. Germline CDR1 DFQATT, CDR2 SNEGSKA (reference sequence). The CDR3 spans 13 residues. For the CDR3, the DNA is TGCAGTGCTACTAGGGCCTTACAAGAGACCCAGTACTTC. Encoded protein: CSATRALQETQYF.

This clonotype was seen only a few times. V is TRBV20-1 and J is TRBJ2-1; TRBD2 agrees at 11 bases. The length of the CDR3 is 17 residues. V lost 5 bases and J lost 4; bases outside the gene matches: 13. The germline V gene encodes CDR1 DFQATT and CDR2 SNEGSKA (reference sequence). The DNA of the CDR3 is TGCAGTGCTTTTATTTCCGGGACTAGCGGACCTTACAATGAGCAGTTCTTC. This encodes CSAFISGTSGPYNEQFF.

Concerning this clonotype itself: A much bigger clone sits one base away, suggesting this may be a read error. This is likely a read error, given that the CDR3 carries no conserved phenylalanine or tryptophan at its end. The genes are TRBV15 and TRBJ1-2, with no clear D. Trimming took 1 base from V and 6 from J, leaving 9 bases between them. CDR1 is LNHNV and CDR2 is YYDKDF in the germline V gene (reference sequence). This CDR3 region has 13 residues. The CDR3 coding sequence is TGTGCCACCAGCAGAGGACCCGGGGATGGCTACACCTAC. This translates into CATSRGPGDGYTY.

The chain recombines TRBV4-1 with TRBJ2-1; no clear D gene. This CDR3 spans 15 amino acids. Germline CDR1 is MGHRA and CDR2 is YSYEKL. V gave up 4 bases and J gave up 3 bases, with 13 bases separating them. CDR3 sequence (DNA): TGCGCCAGCAGCCCGCGAGACAAGAGCTACAATGAGCAGTTCTTC. It encodes CASSPRDKSYNEQFF.

This clonotype was seen more than once but under ten times. The chain employs TRBV4-2 and TRBJ2-3; D is uncertain. Trimming stripped 1 base from V and 3 bases from J, with 14 bases between. The germline gives CDR1 LGHNA, CDR2 YNFKEQ. CDR3 length: 16 residues. In DNA, the CDR3 is TGTGCCAGCAGCCAAGGCAGGATCGACGGAACAGATACGCAGTATTTT. It codes for CASSQGRIDGTDTQYF.

The V call is TRBV5-4, the J call TRBJ1-4; D remains unclear. The CDR3 length is 14 residues. Germline V CDR1 and CDR2: SGHNT, YYREEE (reference sequence). The ends were cut back, 3 bases at V and 8 bases at J, with 14 bases in the middle. The CDR3 DNA reads TGTGCCAGCAGCTCGGCGAATCGACCGGAAAAACTGTTTTTT. The encoded protein is CASSSANRPEKLFF.

This clonotype was found once. This could be a read error, since a much larger clone is one nucleotide away. The chain recombines TRBV27 with TRBJ1-4; no definite D call. V lost 7 bases and J 8 bases, leaving 17 bases between the germline ends. The CDR3 contains 14 residues. The germline V gene has CDR1 MNHEY and CDR2 SMNVEV (reference sequence). This CDR3 is CASTTAAWLEKLFF. CDR3 DNA: TGTGCCAGCACCACAGCGGCCTGGTTAGAAAAACTGTTTTTT.

The chain links TRBV19 to TRBJ2-2; D is perhaps TRBD2 (5 bases). Per germline, CDR1 LNHDA and CDR2 SQIVND (reference sequence). V gave up 4 bases and J gave up 4 bases, with 13 bases separating them. There are 15 residues in the CDR3. The CDR3 DNA follows: TGTGCCAGTAGTAAAACTAGGATAGGCACCGGGGAGCTGTTTTTT. The encoded protein is CASSKTRIGTGELFF.

V and J are TRBV7-6 and TRBJ1-3; the D is unclear. Germline V gene data show CDR1 as SGHVS and CDR2 as FNYEAQ. Trimming cost V 5 bases and J 4 bases, with 12 bases left between them. The CDR3 runs to 14 residues. The CDR3 here is CASSNSLGGNTIYF. The CDR3 region has the DNA TGTGCCAGCAGCAATTCACTAGGGGGAAACACCATATATTTT.

A note on this clonotype: A much larger clone is a single base away; this may be a read error. This rearrangement joins TRBV20-1 to TRBJ2-3, with 11 bases identical to TRBD2. The germline V gene encodes CDR1 DFQATT and CDR2 SNEGSKA (reference sequence). This CDR3 comprises 13 residues. In DNA, the CDR3 is TGCAATGCACTAGCGGGGGCCACAGATACGCAGTATTTT. Translating it yields CNALAGATDTQYF.

To note about this clonotype: Being one base from a much bigger clone, this may be a read error. This is likely a read error, given that the CDR3 carries no conserved phenylalanine or tryptophan at its end. The rearrangement uses TRBV10-2 and TRBJ1-1; 7 bases are shared with TRBD1. Germline V gene data show CDR1 as WSHSY and CDR2 as SAAADI. The CDR3 extends over 14 amino acids. The DNA of the CDR3 is TGTGCCAGCTTTCCGGGGACAGCGAACACTGAAGCTTTCCTT. This encodes CASFPGTANTEAFL.

A remark on this clonotype: With a much larger clone just one base away, this may be a read error. The chain has TRBV6-4 and TRBJ2-1; TRBD2 matches 8 bases. Germline-derived CDR1 and CDR2 are MRHNA and SNTAGT. The V and J ends lost 5 bases and 6 bases, in that order; junction bases with no gene match: 3. The CDR3 runs 13 residues. The DNA for the CDR3 is TGTGCCAGCAGTCGGACTAGCACCAATGAGCAGTTCTTC. Translated, it gives CASSRTSTNEQFF.